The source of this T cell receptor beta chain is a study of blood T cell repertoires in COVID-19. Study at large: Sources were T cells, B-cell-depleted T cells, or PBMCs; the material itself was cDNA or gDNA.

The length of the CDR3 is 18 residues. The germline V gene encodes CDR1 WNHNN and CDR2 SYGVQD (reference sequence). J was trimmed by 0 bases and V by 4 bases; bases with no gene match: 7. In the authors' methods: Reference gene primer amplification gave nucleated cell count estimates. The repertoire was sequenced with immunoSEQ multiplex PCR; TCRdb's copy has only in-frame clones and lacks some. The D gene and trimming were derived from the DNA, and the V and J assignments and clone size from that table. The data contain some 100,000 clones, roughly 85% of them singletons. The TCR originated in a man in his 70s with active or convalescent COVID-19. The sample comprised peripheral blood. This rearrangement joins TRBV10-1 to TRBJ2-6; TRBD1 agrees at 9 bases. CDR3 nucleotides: TGCGCCAGCAGTGGTCGGACAGGGGCCTTCTCTGGGGCCAACGTCCTGACTTTC. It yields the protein CASSGRTGAFSGANVLTF.